Described below is a single T cell receptor beta chain sequence and its context. No antigen is known for it. V lost 0 bases and J 4 bases, leaving 7 bases between the germline ends. CDR3 length: 13 residues. Per germline, CDR1 SEHNR and CDR2 FQNEAQ (reference sequence). Generated by immunoSEQ multiplex PCR, the TCRdb table keeps only in-frame clones and is missing some. This sample has roughly 52,000 clones, with around 90% found just once. These data are taken from a study of cytomegalovirus exposure and HLA in healthy donors. Whole-study findings and limits: A few of the chains that were CMV-associated were confirmed in vitro to be specific for CMV antigens. Some public TCRs appeared in many individuals, while most sequences were rare. Associated with cytomegalovirus, according to the listing, were 150 to 200 TCR beta chains.

The sequence was collected from a man aged 18 to 30 in good health and CMV-seronegative. The genes are TRBV7-9 and TRBJ2-7; D unclear. Sequencing was carried out using PBMCs. CDR3 loop: CASSLAAVYEQYF. The CDR3 DNA follows: TGTGCCAGCAGCTTAGCGGCAGTGTACGAGCAGTACTTC.